The 23 T cell receptor beta chains given below trace back to one sample, sequenced in a study of T cells in Graves' hyperthyroidism and ophthalmopathy. Template material for amplifying TCR beta CDR3 regions consisted of RNA transcripts. The HTBI primer set drove a first-round RT-PCR of the TCR CDR3. MiXCR, run by TCRdb on the multiplex PCR reads, gives a single entry per CDR3 protein. Of approximately 200,000 distinct CDR3 sequences listed, around 19% are singletons. The sample taken for sequencing was blood. Source of these receptors: a middle-aged man with Graves' hyperthyroidism.

This clonotype was seen repeatedly, ten times or more. The chain is built from TRBV3-1 and TRBJ2-7; D gene uncertain. With 4 bases removed from V and 0 bases from J, the gap between germline ends came to 13 bases. The germline V gene has CDR1 LGHDT and CDR2 YNNKEL (reference sequence). This CDR3 has 15 amino acids. CDR3: CASSPRRSYSYEQYF. CDR3 nucleotides: TGTGCCAGCAGCCCCCGGCGGTCTTACTCCTACGAGCAGTACTTC.

This clonotype occurred once. The chain uses TRBV20-1 and TRBJ2-7; D remains ambiguous. CDR3 length equals 13 residues. Trimming stripped 0 bases from V and 4 bases from J, with 10 bases between. Germline V gives CDR1 DFQATT, CDR2 SNEGSKA (reference sequence). CDR3 region: CSARDRTDYEQYF. The CDR3 nucleotides read TGCAGTGCTAGAGATCGAACGGATTACGAGCAGTACTTC.

In this sample, this clonotype turned up many times. J is TRBJ2-2 and V is TRBV9; D gene unclear. Between the trimmed V and J ends, which lost 3 bases and 6 bases, there was a span of 18 bases. The CDR3 is 16 amino acids. Germline V gene lookup returns CDR1 SGDLS and CDR2 YYNGEE. CDR3 region: CASSAHSLLMAGELFF. The CDR3 DNA follows: TGTGCCAGCAGCGCCCATTCCCTTCTGATGGCCGGGGAGCTGTTTTTT. Supplemented by reference TRBV9 and TRBJ2-2, the full variable domain reads DSGVTQTPKHLITATGQRVTLRCSPRSGDLSVYWYQQSLDQGLQFLIQYYNGEERAKGNILERFSAQQFPDLHSELNLSSLELGDSALYFCASSAHSLLMAGELFFGEGSRLTVL.

A few counts support this clonotype. The CDR3 is CASSPSVNTEAFF. The CDR3 region has the DNA TGCGCCAGCAGCCCTTCCGTGAACACTGAAGCTTTCTTT. The chain uses TRBV10-1 and TRBJ1-1; D gene uncertain. This CDR3 has 13 residues. Trimming took off 6 bases at V and 0 bases at J, with 8 bases between the two ends. Germline V lookup: CDR1 WNHNN, CDR2 SYGVQD (reference sequence).

CDR3 protein: CASSLDLAGAGELFF. The CDR3 nucleotides are TGCGCCAGCAGCTTGGATCTAGCGGGGGCAGGGGAGCTGTTTTTT. The chain joins TRBV5-1 to TRBJ2-2; 10 nucleotides line up with TRBD2. V shed 0 bases and J 8 bases; nucleotides not matched to a gene: 4. This CDR3 is 15 amino acids long. Germline V gives CDR1 SGHRS, CDR2 YFSETQ.

This clonotype was observed many times. V and J are TRBV3-1 and TRBJ2-3, with 7 bases lining up with TRBD1. Per the germline V gene, CDR1 is LGHDT and CDR2 is YNNKEL (reference sequence). J was trimmed by 4 bases and V by 5 bases; bases with no gene match: 3. The CDR3 is made up of 13 amino acids. The CDR3 loop reads CASSYRGPDTQYF. The CDR3 DNA follows: TGTGCCAGCAGCTACAGGGGCCCAGATACGCAGTATTTT.

This clonotype turned up a few times. The chain employs TRBV6-2 or TRBV6-3 and TRBJ1-5; D gene ambiguous. CDR3 length equals 12 residues. Trimming removed 5 bases from V and 3 bases from J, with 5 bases in between. The V gene's germline CDR1 is MNHEY and CDR2 SVGEGT. DNA of the CDR3: TGTGCCAGCAGTGAAATCAATCAGCCCCAGCATTTT. It specifies CASSEINQPQHF.

This clonotype appeared many times. This chain links TRBV24-1 with TRBJ2-3, with D possibly being TRBD2 (7 bases). Trimming cost V 4 bases and J 2 bases, with 18 bases left between them. CDR3 length equals 17 residues. Germline V gives CDR1 KGHDR, CDR2 SFDVKD. CDR3 bases: TGTGCCACCAGTGACCCCCCCGGCGGGGGCCCCACAGATACGCAGTATTTT. Translated, it gives CATSDPPGGGPTDTQYF.

The chain couples TRBV5-5 to TRBJ2-5, with 11 bases lining up with TRBD1. V lost 4 bases to trimming and J lost 4 bases; unmatched junction nucleotides: 21. The CDR3 sequence is 20 residues long. Germline V gene lookup returns CDR1 SGHKS and CDR2 YYEKEE (reference sequence). This chain's CDR3 is CASSRSETKPGQGVRETQYF. CDR3 in DNA: TGTGCCAGCAGCCGCTCCGAGACCAAACCGGGACAGGGGGTCCGAGAGACCCAGTACTTC.

The sample holds many counts of this clonotype. This sequence joins TRBV5-1 and TRBJ1-2, with a weak D call TRBD1 (6 bases). The V end lost 7 bases, the J end lost 7 bases, and 14 bases lay between the germline ends. The CDR3 sequence is 12 residues long. The germline V gene encodes CDR1 SGHRS and CDR2 YFSETQ. The CDR3 sequence: CASSEGGGGYTF. The CDR3 DNA sequence: TGCGCCAGCTCGGAGGGGGGAGGTGGCTACACCTTC.

In its sample, this clonotype was seen many times. The chain uses TRBV7-2 and TRBJ2-7, with D possibly matching TRBD1 (6 bases). Trimming pared 3 bases from V and 4 bases from J, leaving 10 bases between. The CDR3 loop spans 13 amino acids. Looked up from germline, CDR1 is SGHTA and CDR2 is FQGNSA. This CDR3 reads CASSFRGGYEQYF. DNA for the CDR3: TGTGCCAGCAGCTTCAGGGGCGGTTACGAGCAGTACTTC. The full variable domain, with the rest looked up from reference TRBV7-2 and TRBJ2-7, is GAGVSQSPSNKVTEKGKDVELRCDPISGHTALYWYRQSLGQGLEFLIYFQGNSAPDKSGLPSDRFSAERTGGSVSTLTIQRTQQEDSAVYLCASSFRGGYEQYFGPGTRLTVT.

This clonotype showed up many times. The chain recombines TRBV5-1 with TRBJ2-2, with 8 bases lining up with TRBD2. The germline V gene has CDR1 SGHRS and CDR2 YFSETQ. Trimming at V came to 4 bases and at J to 2 bases, leaving 7 bases not matched to a gene. The length of the CDR3 is 16 residues. The CDR3 region is CASSQVAGPNTGELFF. The CDR3 region has the DNA TGCGCCAGCAGCCAAGTAGCGGGACCCAACACCGGGGAGCTGTTTTTT.

This clonotype appeared many times. The chain employs TRBV20-1 and TRBJ2-7; D tentatively fits TRBD1 or TRBD2 (6 bases each). The ends were cut back, 6 bases at V and 2 bases at J, with 17 bases in the middle. This CDR3 comprises 14 residues. Germline values: CDR1 DFQATT, CDR2 SNEGSKA (reference sequence). CDR3 DNA: TGCAGTGCCCTCGCGGGACAAGGGACCTACGAGCAGTACTTC. Protein: CSALAGQGTYEQYF.

This clonotype was recorded many times. This rearrangement joins TRBV11-3 to TRBJ2-5, with a weak D call TRBD1 (6 bases). The CDR3 runs 13 residues. Germline loops: CDR1 SGHNT, CDR2 YENEEA. V dropped 5 bases and J dropped 2 bases, with 9 bases sitting between them. The CDR3 DNA follows: TGTGCCAGCAGCCCGCAGGGGCAAGAGACCCAGTACTTC. Translating it yields CASSPQGQETQYF.

CDR3 coding DNA: TGTGCCAGCAGGGAGTACAGGGGTAATCAGCCCCAGCATTTT. Its translation is CASREYRGNQPQHF. The chain combines TRBV2 with TRBJ1-5; 7 bases fit TRBD1. Germline V lookup: CDR1 SNHLY, CDR2 FYNNEI. Trimming cost V 6 bases and J 4 bases; bases outside gene matches: 6. This CDR3 is 14 amino acids long.

This clonotype was detected only a few times. The chain joins TRBV11-1 to TRBJ1-1; D uncertain. The V gene's germline CDR1 is SGHAT and CDR2 FQDESV (reference sequence). V lost 0 bases, J lost 7 bases, and 12 bases lay in between. CDR3 length: 14 amino acids. The CDR3 nucleotides are TGTGCCAGCAGCTTAGCCTTCGGTTTAGATGAAGCTTTCTTT. This translates into CASSLAFGLDEAFF.

In its sample, this clonotype was seen many times. The genes are TRBV7-9 and TRBJ2-5; D call uncertain. V shed 3 bases and J shed 2 bases, with 10 bases lying between them. The CDR3 totals 14 residues. CDR1 is SEHNR, CDR2 FQNEAQ, per germline (reference sequence). The CDR3 spells CASSFPNRQETQYF. The CDR3 coding sequence is TGTGCCAGCAGCTTTCCGAACAGACAAGAGACCCAGTACTTC.

The rearrangement uses TRBV19 and TRBJ2-3; 8 bases agree with TRBD1. The ends lost 5 bases at V and 4 bases at J; junction bases unmatched: 8. The CDR3 covers 15 residues. In germline, CDR1 is LNHDA, CDR2 SQIVND (reference sequence). CDR3 in DNA: TGTGCCAGTAGTGTCATCGACAGGGGTGCAGATACGCAGTATTTT. Amino acids: CASSVIDRGADTQYF.

There are many counts of this clonotype. The chain links TRBV6-5 to TRBJ1-1, with TRBD1 matching 9 bases. V shed 2 bases and J 4 bases; nucleotides not matched to a gene: 11. The germline gives CDR1 MNHEY, CDR2 SVGAGI. CDR3 length: 17 amino acids. As DNA, the CDR3 is TGTGCCAGCAGTTACGGTGGACAGGGGCCGGGAGGCACTGAAGCTTTCTTT. Encoded protein: CASSYGGQGPGGTEAFF.

This clonotype came up many times. The chain has TRBV9 and TRBJ1-2, with D tentatively TRBD1 (5 bases). V was clipped by 0 bases and J by 5 bases, with 11 bases between them. This CDR3 is built from 14 residues. Looked up from germline, CDR1 is SGDLS and CDR2 is YYNGEE. Here the CDR3 reads CASSVDGGGYGYTF. The CDR3, as DNA: TGTGCCAGCAGCGTAGACGGGGGTGGTTATGGCTACACCTTC.

This clonotype was seen at least ten times. The chain recombines TRBV11-1 with TRBJ2-7; D is ambiguous. Germline V CDR1 and CDR2: SGHAT, FQDESV (reference sequence). The germline V and J ends were trimmed by 5 bases and 6 bases, with 14 bases remaining between them. CDR3 length: 13 amino acids. The CDR3 region has the DNA TGTGCCAGCAGCCCTCTTGGGCCTGCCGAGCAGTACTTC. This sequence encodes CASSPLGPAEQYF. The full variable domain, completed using reference TRBV11-1 and TRBJ2-7, is EAEVAQSPRYKITEKSQAVAFWCDPISGHATLYWYRQILGQGPELLVQFQDESVVDDSQLPKDRFSAERLKGVDSTLKIQPAELGDSAMYLCASSPLGPAEQYFGPGTRLTVT.

The rearrangement joins TRBV30 to TRBJ2-1; 8 nucleotides agree with TRBD1. V shed 3 bases, J shed 8 bases, and the junction held 9 bases outside the gene matches. The germline V gene has CDR1 GTSNPN and CDR2 SVGIG (reference sequence). This CDR3 has 14 amino acids. In nucleotides, the CDR3 is TGTGCCTGGAGCCTCGGACAGGGAGTTGATGAGCAGTTCTTC. It encodes CAWSLGQGVDEQFF.

This chain uses TRBV9 with TRBJ2-5; TRBD1 matches at 9 bases. The CDR3 totals 15 residues. V dropped 4 bases and J dropped 5; count of bases not matched to a gene: 9. The germline V gene has CDR1 SGDLS and CDR2 YYNGEE. CDR3 nucleotides: TGTGCCAGCAGCCTTACCGGGACAGGGTCCGAGACCCAGTACTTC. This gives the protein CASSLTGTGSETQYF.